This T cell receptor beta chain was sequenced during a study of beta chain features in type 1 diabetes. Points from the study as a whole: A moderate, significant TCRB CDR3 shortening appeared in type 1 diabetes across four CD4+ subsets. Type 1 diabetes patients had VDJ junctions that carried fewer insertions and more deletions.

One heparinised draw of blood, averaging roughly 110 mL, came from each donor. Each of the CD4+ naive, central memory, regulatory and stem cell-like memory populations was sorted via CD45RO/CCR7/CD25/CD127/CD95/CD27. Sorted populations all had greater than 95% purity. Points on this clone: Antigen specificity is unknown.

The germline V and J ends were trimmed by 3 bases and 5 bases, with 19 bases remaining between them. This CDR3 has 17 amino acids. The germline V gene has CDR1 MGHRA and CDR2 YSYEKL. Sequenced material consisted of expressed TCRB transcripts (all of the isolated RNA was reverse transcribed). Only in-frame clones appear in the TCRdb table, and some are missing; sequencing was by immunoSEQ multiplex PCR. The data contain about 23,000 clones, roughly 69% of them seen just once; the ten biggest clones take up 4% to 4.5%. The genes are TRBV4-1 and TRBJ1-4; perhaps TRBD1 as D (6 bases). The receptor comes from a man between 18 and 35 years old with type 1 diabetes. The specimen sequenced was Tregs from blood. The CDR3 coding sequence is TGCGCCAGCAGCCAGGGGAGCTCGAGAACAGGGAATGAAAAACTGTTTTTT. Translation gives CASSQGSSRTGNEKLFF.